The clone carrying this TCR beta chain has more than one count but fewer than ten. Its matching antigen is unknown. This sample was included in a study of T-cell memory formation after mild COVID-19. Study-level information: TCR clustering was largely donor specific.

Each CDR3 protein is one row after TCRdb ran MiXCR on the 5' RACE reads. Of around 100,000 distinct CDR3 sequences listed, 11% are singletons. Study-level points and caveats: The finding that pre-infection memory included some responding clones suggested that cross-reactive memory joined. CD4/CD8 balance characterized clones contracting day 15 to 85, and CD4+ skew characterized later expanders. Contracting CD4+ clones lay largely in CM and EM, with CD8+ ones residing in EMRA.

Sequencing was performed on PBMCs or a T cell subset sorted from them (not recorded which). The sequence derives from a man aged 18 to 35 who had mild COVID-19 (a few samples of this study predate the infection). Cell type and time point are not known.

The CDR3 is CASSLHSKGGYNEQFF. In DNA form, the CDR3 reads TGTGCCAGCAGTCTTCACTCCAAAGGGGGTTACAATGAGCAGTTCTTC. This chain connects TRBV28 to TRBJ2-1, with a possible D match to TRBD1 (6 bases). Germline assignment: CDR1 MDHEN and CDR2 SYDVKM. The V gene lost 5 bases and the J gene lost 4 bases, with 18 bases spanning the gap. The CDR3 runs 16 residues.